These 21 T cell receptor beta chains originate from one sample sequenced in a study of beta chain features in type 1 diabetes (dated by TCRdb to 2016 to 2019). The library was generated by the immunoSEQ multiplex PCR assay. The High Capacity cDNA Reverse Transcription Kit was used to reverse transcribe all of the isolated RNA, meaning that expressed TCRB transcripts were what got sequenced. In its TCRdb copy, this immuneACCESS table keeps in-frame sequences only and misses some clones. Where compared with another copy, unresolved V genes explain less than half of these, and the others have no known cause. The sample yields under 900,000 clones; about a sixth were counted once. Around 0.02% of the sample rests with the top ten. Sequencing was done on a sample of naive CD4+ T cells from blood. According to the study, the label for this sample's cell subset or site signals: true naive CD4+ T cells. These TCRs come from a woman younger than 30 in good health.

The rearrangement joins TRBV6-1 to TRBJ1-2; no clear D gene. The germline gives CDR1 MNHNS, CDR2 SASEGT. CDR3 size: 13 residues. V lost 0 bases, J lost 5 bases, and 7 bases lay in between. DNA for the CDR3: TGTGCCAGCAGTGAAGCGTTTCAGTATGGCTACACCTTC. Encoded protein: CASSEAFQYGYTF.

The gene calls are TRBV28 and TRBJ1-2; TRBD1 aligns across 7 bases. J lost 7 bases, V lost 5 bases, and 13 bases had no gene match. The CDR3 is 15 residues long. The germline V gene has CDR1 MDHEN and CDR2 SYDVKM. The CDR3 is CASSRQTGSGSGYTF. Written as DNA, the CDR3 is TGTGCCAGCAGTCGCCAGACAGGGAGTGGGTCTGGCTACACCTTC.

CDR3 sequence (DNA): TGCGCCAGCAGCTTGGATTTTGCGCAGTATTTT. Its protein product is CASSLDFAQYF. The chain recombines TRBV5-1 with TRBJ2-3; D gene unclear. Germline V gene data show CDR1 as SGHRS and CDR2 as YFSETQ. There are 11 residues in the CDR3. Trimming left V 0 bases short and J 10 bases short, with 6 bases between.

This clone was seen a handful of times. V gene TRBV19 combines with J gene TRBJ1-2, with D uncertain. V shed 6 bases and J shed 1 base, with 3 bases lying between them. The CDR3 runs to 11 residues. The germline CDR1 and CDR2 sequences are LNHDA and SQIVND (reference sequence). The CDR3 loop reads CASSLNYGYTF. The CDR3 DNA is TGTGCCAGTAGCCTTAACTATGGCTACACCTTC.

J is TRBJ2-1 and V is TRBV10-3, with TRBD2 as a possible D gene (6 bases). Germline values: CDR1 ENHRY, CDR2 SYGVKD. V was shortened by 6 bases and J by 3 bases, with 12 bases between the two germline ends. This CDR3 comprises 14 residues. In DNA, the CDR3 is TGTGCCATCAGCGCTAGCGCTCTCTACAATGAGCAGTTCTTC. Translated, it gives CAISASALYNEQFF.

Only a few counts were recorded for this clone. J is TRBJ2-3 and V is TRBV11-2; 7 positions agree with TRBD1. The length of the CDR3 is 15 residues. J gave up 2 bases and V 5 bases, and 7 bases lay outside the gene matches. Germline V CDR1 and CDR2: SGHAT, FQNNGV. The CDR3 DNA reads TGTGCCAGCAGCCTTAGACAGGGTCCCACAGATACGCAGTATTTT. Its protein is CASSLRQGPTDTQYF.

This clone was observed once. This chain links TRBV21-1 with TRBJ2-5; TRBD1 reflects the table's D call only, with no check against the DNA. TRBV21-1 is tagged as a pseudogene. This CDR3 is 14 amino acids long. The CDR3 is CASSSQTGRETQYF. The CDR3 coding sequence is TGTGCCAGCAGCTCGCAGACAGGGCGGGAGACCCAGTACTTC.

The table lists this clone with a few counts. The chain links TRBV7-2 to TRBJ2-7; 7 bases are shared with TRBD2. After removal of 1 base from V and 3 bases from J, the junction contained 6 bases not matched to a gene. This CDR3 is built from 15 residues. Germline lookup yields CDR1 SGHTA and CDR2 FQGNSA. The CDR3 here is CASSLVGTTLYEQYF. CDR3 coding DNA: TGTGCCAGCAGCTTAGTGGGGACTACCCTCTACGAGCAGTACTTC.

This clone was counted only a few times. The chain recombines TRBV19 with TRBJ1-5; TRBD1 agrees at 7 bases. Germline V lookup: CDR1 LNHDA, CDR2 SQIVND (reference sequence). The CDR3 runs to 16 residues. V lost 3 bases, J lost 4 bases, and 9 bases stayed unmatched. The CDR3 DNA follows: TGTGCCAGTAGTATTGGAAGGACAGGCGTAAATCAGCCCCAGCATTTT. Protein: CASSIGRTGVNQPQHF.

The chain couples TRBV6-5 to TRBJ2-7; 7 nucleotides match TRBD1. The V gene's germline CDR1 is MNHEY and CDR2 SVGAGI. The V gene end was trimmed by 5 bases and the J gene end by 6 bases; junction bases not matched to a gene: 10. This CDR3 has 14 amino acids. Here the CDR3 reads CASSRQGIGGEQYF. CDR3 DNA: TGTGCCAGCAGTCGACAGGGCATCGGTGGCGAGCAGTACTTC.

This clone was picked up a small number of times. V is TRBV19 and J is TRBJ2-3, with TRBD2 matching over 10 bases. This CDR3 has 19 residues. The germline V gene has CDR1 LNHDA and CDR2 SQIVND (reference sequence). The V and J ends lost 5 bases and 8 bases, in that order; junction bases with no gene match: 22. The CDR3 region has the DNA TGTGCCAGTAGTCTCCAGGGGAATCTAGCGGGAGCCCAAAGCGGTACGCAGTATTTT. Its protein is CASSLQGNLAGAQSGTQYF.

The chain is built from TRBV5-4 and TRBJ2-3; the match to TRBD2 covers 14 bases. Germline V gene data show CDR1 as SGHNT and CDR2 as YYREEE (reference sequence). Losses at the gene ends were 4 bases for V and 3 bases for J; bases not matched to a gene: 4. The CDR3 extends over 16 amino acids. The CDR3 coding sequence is TGTGCCAGCAGCCCTGGACTAGCGGGAGGTACAGATACGCAGTATTTT. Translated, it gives CASSPGLAGGTDTQYF.

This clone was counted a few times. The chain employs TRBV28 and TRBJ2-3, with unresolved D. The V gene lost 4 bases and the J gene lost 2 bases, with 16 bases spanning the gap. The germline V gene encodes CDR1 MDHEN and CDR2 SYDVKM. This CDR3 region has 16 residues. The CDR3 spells CASSSMVGSYTDTQYF. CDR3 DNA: TGTGCCAGCAGTTCCATGGTTGGCAGTTACACAGATACGCAGTATTTT. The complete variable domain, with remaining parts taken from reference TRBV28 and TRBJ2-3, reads DVKVTQSSRYLVKRTGEKVFLECVQDMDHENMFWYRQDPGLGLRLIYFSYDVKMKEKGDIPEGYSVSREKKERFSLILESASTNQTSMYLCASSSMVGSYTDTQYFGPGTRLTVL.

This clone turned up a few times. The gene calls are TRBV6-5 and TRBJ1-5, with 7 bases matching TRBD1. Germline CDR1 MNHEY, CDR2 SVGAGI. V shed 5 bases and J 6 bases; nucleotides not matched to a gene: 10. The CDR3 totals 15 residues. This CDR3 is CASSRDRGDRQPQHF. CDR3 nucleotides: TGTGCCAGCAGTCGGGACAGAGGGGACCGTCAGCCCCAGCATTTT.

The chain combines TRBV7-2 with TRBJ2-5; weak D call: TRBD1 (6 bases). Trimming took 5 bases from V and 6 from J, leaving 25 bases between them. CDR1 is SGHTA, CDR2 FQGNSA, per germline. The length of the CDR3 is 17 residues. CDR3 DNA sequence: TGTGCCAGCAGCCCAAGCCAGGGGTCAAGAGGGCAAAAGACCCAGTACTTC. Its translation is CASSPSQGSRGQKTQYF.

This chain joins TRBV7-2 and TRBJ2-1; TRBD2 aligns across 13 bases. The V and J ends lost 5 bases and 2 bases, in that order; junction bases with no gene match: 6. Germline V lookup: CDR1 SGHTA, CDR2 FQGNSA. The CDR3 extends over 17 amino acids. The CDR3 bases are TGTGCCAGCAGCCCGCCGGGACTAGCGGGGCCCTACAATGAGCAGTTCTTC. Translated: CASSPPGLAGPYNEQFF.

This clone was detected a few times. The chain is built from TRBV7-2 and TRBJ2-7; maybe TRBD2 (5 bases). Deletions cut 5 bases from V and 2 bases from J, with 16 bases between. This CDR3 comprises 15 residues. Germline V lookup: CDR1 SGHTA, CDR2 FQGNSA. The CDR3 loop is CASSQGLALTYEQYF. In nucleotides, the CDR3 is TGTGCCAGCAGCCAAGGACTTGCGTTGACCTACGAGCAGTACTTC. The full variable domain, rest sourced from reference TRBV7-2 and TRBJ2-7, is GAGVSQSPSNKVTEKGKDVELRCDPISGHTALYWYRQSLGQGLEFLIYFQGNSAPDKSGLPSDRFSAERTGGSVSTLTIQRTQQEDSAVYLCASSQGLALTYEQYFGPGTRLTVT.

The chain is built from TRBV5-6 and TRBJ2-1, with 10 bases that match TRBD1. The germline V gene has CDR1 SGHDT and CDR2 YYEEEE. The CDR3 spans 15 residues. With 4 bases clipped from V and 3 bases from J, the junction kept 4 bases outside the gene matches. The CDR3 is CASSKGQGNYNEQFF. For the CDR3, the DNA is TGTGCCAGCAGCAAGGGACAGGGGAACTACAATGAGCAGTTCTTC.

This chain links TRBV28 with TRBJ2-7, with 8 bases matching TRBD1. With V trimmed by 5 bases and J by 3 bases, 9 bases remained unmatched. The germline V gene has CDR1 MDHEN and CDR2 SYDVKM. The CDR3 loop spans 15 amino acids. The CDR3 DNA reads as TGTGCCAGCAGTACTTCCGGGACAGGTCGCTACGAGCAGTACTTC. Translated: CASSTSGTGRYEQYF. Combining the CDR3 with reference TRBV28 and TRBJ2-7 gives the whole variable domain DVKVTQSSRYLVKRTGEKVFLECVQDMDHENMFWYRQDPGLGLRLIYFSYDVKMKEKGDIPEGYSVSREKKERFSLILESASTNQTSMYLCASSTSGTGRYEQYFGPGTRLTVT.

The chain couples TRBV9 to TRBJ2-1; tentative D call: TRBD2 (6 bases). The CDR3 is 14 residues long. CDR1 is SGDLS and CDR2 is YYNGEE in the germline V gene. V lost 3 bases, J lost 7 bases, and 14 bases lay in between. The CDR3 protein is CASSAEGRWNEQFF. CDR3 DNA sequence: TGTGCCAGCAGCGCGGAGGGCAGGTGGAATGAGCAGTTCTTC.

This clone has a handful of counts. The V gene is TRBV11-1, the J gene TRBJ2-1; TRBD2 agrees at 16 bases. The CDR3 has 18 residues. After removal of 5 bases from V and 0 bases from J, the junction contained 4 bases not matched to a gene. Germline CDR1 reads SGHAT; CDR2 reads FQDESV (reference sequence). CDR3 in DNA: TGTGCCAGCAGCCCGGGACTAGCGGGAGGGCGCTCCTACAATGAGCAGTTCTTC. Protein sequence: CASSPGLAGGRSYNEQFF.